The rows below give T cell receptor beta chains drawn from one sample of a study of blood T cell repertoires in COVID-19. Assay: immunoSEQ multiplex PCR; the TCRdb copy retains only in-frame clones and omits some. The table records around 250,000 clones, approximately 86% of them present only once. The material sequenced was PBMCs or T cells enriched from blood (not recorded which). The receptors were sampled from a woman aged 45-59 years who had recovered from COVID-19. The CDR3 runs from the conserved cysteine through the conserved F or W. Fields, in order: clone size, J gene, D gene, V gene, CDR3 DNA, CDR3 protein. The D gene is left open where the match is weak. Clone size is not always given. Where it is, it says once, few, many or a class for expanded clones.

. TRBJ1-1 . TRBV7-2 TGTGCCAGCAGCAGCCCAGGGGCCCACACTGAAGCTTTCTTT CASSSPGAHTEAFF
. TRBJ2-7 TRBD1 TRBV30 TGTGCCCGTGACCGCGGGACAGGAGACTACGAGCAGTACTTC CARDRGTGDYEQYF
. TRBJ1-2 . TRBV18 TGTGCCAGCTCACAGGGGTTGCGTGGCTACACCTTC CASSQGLRGYTF
. TRBJ2-1 TRBD2 TRBV15 TGTGGGACGAGGACTAGCGGGGGGTTTGAGCAGTTCTTC CGTRTSGGFEQFF
once TRBJ2-7 . TRBV4-1 TGCGCCAGCAGCCAAGATTGGGCCTCGACGTCCTACGAGCAGTACTTC CASSQDWASTSYEQYF
few TRBJ1-5 . TRBV2 TGTGCCAGCAGTGAAGCTTCACAGTTTCAGCCCCAGCATTTT CASSEASQFQPQHF
. TRBJ2-3 TRBD2 TRBV7-9 TGTGCCAGCATAGAAGCGGGGGGTTTTCAAGAAGATACGCAGTATTTT CASIEAGGFQEDTQYF
. TRBJ2-1 . TRBV19 TGTGCCAGTAGTGCGAGCTCCATTGCGTACAATGAGCAGTTCTTC CASSASSIAYNEQFF
. TRBJ2-2 . TRBV7-6 TGTGCCAGCAGCTTAGAGGCCCCGGGCACCGGGGAGCTGTTTTTT CASSLEAPGTGELFF
. TRBJ2-2 . TRBV24-1 TGTGCCACCAGTGATTTCCAGCGGTGGGTTAGAGCCGGGGAGCTGTTTTTT CATSDFQRWVRAGELFF
. TRBJ1-5 . TRBV7-9 TGTGCCAGCAGCCGCGACGGGGGAGGACAGCCCCAGCATTTT CASSRDGGGQPQHF
few TRBJ2-1 TRBD1 TRBV7-2 TGTGCCAGCAGCTTGAGGGGACAGAGTTACAATGAGCAGTTCTTC CASSLRGQSYNEQFF
. TRBJ2-5 . TRBV5-1 TGCGCCAGCAGCATCGGTCACGAGGAGACCCAGTACTTC CASSIGHEETQYF
. TRBJ1-5 . TRBV6-1 TGTGCCAGCAGTGAACTGCCCGAGGGCAGCAATCAGCCCCAGCATTTT CASSELPEGSNQPQHF
. TRBJ2-1 . TRBV30 TGTGCCTGGTCCCGGGACTTTAAGAACTACAATGAGCAGTTCTTC CAWSRDFKNYNEQFF
. TRBJ2-1 . TRBV5-1 TGCGCCAGCAAACTGGGGCCTAACAATGAGCAGTTCTTC CASKLGPNNEQFF
. TRBJ2-7 TRBD2 TRBV28 TGTGCCAGCAGCACCCACAACTCACTAGCGGCCTACGAGCAGTACTTC CASSTHNSLAAYEQYF
. TRBJ2-2 TRBD2 TRBV10-1 TGCGCCAGCAGTGATACGGGACTAGCGGACACCGGGGAGCTGTTTTTT CASSDTGLADTGELFF
. TRBJ2-3 TRBD2 TRBV3-1/TRBV3-2 TGTGCCAGCAGCCAAGTAGCGGGAGCCTCAGATACGCAGTATTTT CASSQVAGASDTQYF
. TRBJ1-4 TRBD1 TRBV27 TGTGCCAGCAGCCCCGGGACAGGGGTTGAAAAACTGTTTTTT CASSPGTGVEKLFF
. TRBJ1-2 . TRBV4-1 TGCGCCAGCAGCCAAGGGAGGGTTAGAGGCTACACCTTC CASSQGRVRGYTF
. TRBJ2-4 TRBD1 TRBV19 TGTGCCTCCGCTACCTCGGGGACAGGGCTAGCCAAAAACATTCAGTACTTC CASATSGTGLAKNIQYF